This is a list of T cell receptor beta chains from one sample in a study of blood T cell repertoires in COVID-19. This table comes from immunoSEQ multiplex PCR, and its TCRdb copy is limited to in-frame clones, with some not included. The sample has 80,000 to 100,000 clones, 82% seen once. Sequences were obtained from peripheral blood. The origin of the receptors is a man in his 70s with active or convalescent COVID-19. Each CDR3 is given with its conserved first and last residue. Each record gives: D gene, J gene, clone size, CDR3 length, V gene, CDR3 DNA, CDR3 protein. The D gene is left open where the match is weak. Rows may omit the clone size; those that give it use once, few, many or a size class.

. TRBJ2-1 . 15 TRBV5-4 TGTGCCAGCAGCTTCCGGGGGAACTCCTACAATGAGCAGTTCTTC CASSFRGNSYNEQFF
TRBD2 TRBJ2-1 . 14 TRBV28 TGTGCCAGCAGTGATAGCGGGGGGGGCGAGCGTCGGTTCTTC CASSDSGGGERRFF
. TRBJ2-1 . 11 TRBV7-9 TGTGCCAGCGGCACCTACAATGAGCAGTTCTTC CASGTYNEQFF
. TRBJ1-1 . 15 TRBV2 TGTGCCAGCAACCCAACGCGGGAGAGGAACACTGAAGCTTTCTTT CASNPTRERNTEAFF
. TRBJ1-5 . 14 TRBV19 TGTGCCAGTAGTGAATGGGGGCACGGTCAGCCCCAGCATTTT CASSEWGHGQPQHF
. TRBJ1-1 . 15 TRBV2 TGTGCCAGCAGTGAAGGGTTCCGGGGGAACACTGAAGCTTTCTTT CASSEGFRGNTEAFF
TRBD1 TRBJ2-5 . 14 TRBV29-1 TGCAGCGTTACGCTGGGGACAGTAAAAGAGACCCAGTACTTC CSVTLGTVKETQYF
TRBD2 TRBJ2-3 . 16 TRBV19 TGTGCCAGTAGCGAGCGGGGGACCACTAGCACAGATACGCAGTATTTT CASSERGTTSTDTQYF
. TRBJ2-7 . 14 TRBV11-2 TGTGCCAGCAGCCCCCCCTCCGGGGTCTACGAGCAGTACTTC CASSPPSGVYEQYF
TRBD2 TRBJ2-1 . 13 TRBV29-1 TGCAGCTCTGGACTGCGGGGGGGCAATGAGCAGTTCTTC CSSGLRGGNEQFF
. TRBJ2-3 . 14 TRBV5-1 TGCGCCAGCAGCTTGGTTCGGGGTACAGATACGCAGTATTTT CASSLVRGTDTQYF
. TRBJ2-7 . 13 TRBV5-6 TGTGCCAGCAGCGCCGTGGGGACACACGAGCAGTACTTC CASSAVGTHEQYF
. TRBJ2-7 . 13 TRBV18 TGTGCCAGCTCACCAGGACAGTACTACGAGCAGTACTTC CASSPGQYYEQYF
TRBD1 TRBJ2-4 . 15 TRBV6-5 TGTGCCAGCAGTCACCCGACAGGGGCGATAAACATTCAGTACTTC CASSHPTGAINIQYF
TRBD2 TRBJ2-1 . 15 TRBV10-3 TGTGCCATCAGCGACCCGCGGGGGGCCTACAATGAGCAGTTCTTC CAISDPRGAYNEQFF
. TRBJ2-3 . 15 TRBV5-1 TGCGCCAGCAGCTTGTTGGAGGCTAGCACAGATACGCAGTATTTT CASSLLEASTDTQYF
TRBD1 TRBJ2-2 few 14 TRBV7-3 TGTGCCAGCAGCTCCGGGACAGGGGCCGGGGAGCTGTTTTTT CASSSGTGAGELFF
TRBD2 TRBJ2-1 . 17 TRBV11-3 TGTGCCAGCAGCTCAGCGGGGGGGCGGAGCTCCTACAATGAGCAGTTCTTC CASSSAGGRSSYNEQFF
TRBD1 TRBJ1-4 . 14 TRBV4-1 TGCGCCAGCAGGCGACAGGGGCTCGGCGAAAAACTGTTTTTT CASRRQGLGEKLFF
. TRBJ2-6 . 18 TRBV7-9 TGTGCCAGCAGCTTCCCCCTGGCAGGGTTCAGTGGGGCCAACGTCCTGACTTTC CASSFPLAGFSGANVLTF
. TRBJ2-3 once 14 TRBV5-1 TGCGCCAGCAGCCCCCAGGTAGCGACAGATACGCAGTATTTT CASSPQVATDTQYF
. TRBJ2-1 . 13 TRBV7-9 TGTGCCAGCAGCTCCCAAGCACCCAATGAGCAGTTCTTC CASSSQAPNEQFF
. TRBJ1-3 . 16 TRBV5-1 TGCGCCAGCAGCTTGAAGGCGCAGGACTCTGGAAACACCATATATTTT CASSLKAQDSGNTIYF
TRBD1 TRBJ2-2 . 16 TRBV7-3 TGTGCCAGCAGCTCTGGGGACAGCAGGAACACCGGGGAGCTGTTTTTT CASSSGDSRNTGELFF
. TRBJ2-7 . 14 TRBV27 TGTGCCAGCAGTTTATGGGGGGGGCGTCACGAGCAGTACTTC CASSLWGGRHEQYF
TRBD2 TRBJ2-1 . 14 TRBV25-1 TGTGCCAGCAGTGAAACCGGGGGGGCCAATGAGCAGTTCTTC CASSETGGANEQFF
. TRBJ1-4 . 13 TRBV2 TGTGCCAGCAGTGTCAGGACAGTTGAAAAACTGTTTTTT CASSVRTVEKLFF
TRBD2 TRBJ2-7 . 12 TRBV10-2 TGCGCCAGCAATGGACTAGACTACGAGCAGTACTTC CASNGLDYEQYF
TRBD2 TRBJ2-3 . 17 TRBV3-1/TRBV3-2 TGTGCCAGCAGCCATCTCGGACTAGCGGCAACCACAGATACGCAGTATTTT CASSHLGLAATTDTQYF
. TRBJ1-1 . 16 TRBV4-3 TGCGCCAGCAGCCAACTTAGGGGCGAAATGAACACTGAAGCTTTCTTT CASSQLRGEMNTEAFF
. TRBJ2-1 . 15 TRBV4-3 TGCGCCAGCAGCCAAGTTTCCGGGGTTGGCAATGAGCAGTTCTTC CASSQVSGVGNEQFF
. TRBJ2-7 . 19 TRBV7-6 TGTGCCAGCAGCTCTAAACCCCCAGTCCAGGGACACCATATCTACGAGCAGTACTTC CASSSKPPVQGHHIYEQYF
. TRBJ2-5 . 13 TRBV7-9 TGTGCCAGCAGCTTAGCCTATCAAGAGACCCAGTACTTC CASSLAYQETQYF
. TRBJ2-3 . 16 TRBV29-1 TGCAGCGTTGAAGGGGCGGGGGCCCTTAGCACAGATACGCAGTATTTT CSVEGAGALSTDTQYF
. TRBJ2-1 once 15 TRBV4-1 TGCGCCAGCAGCCAAGAGAGGGCACGCCTTAGGGAGCAGTTCTTC CASSQERARLREQFF
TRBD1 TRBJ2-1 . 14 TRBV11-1 TGTGCCAGCAGCCTCGGGACAGATAACAATGAGCAGTTCTTC CASSLGTDNNEQFF
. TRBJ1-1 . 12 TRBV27 TGTGCCAGCAGCCAAATATTCGGTGAAGCTTTCTTT CASSQIFGEAFF
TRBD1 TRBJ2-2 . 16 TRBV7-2 TGTGCCAGCAGCCCCCGGACAGGGTCGTTCACCGGGGAGCTGTTTTTT CASSPRTGSFTGELFF
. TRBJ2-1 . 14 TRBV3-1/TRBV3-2 TGTGCCAGCAGCCAAGAAGGAGGGCGGGGTGAGCAGTTCTTC CASSQEGGRGEQFF
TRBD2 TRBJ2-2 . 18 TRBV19 TGTGCCAGTAGTCTCGGGACTAGCGGGGACCTGAACACCGGGGAGCTGTTTTTT CASSLGTSGDLNTGELFF
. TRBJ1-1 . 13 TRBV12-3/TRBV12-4 TGTGCCAGCAGTTTTAGGGGGGGCACTGAAGCTTTCTTT CASSFRGGTEAFF
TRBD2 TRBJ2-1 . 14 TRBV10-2 TGCGCCAGCACCGGGACTAACACTAACAATGAGCAGTTCTTC CASTGTNTNNEQFF
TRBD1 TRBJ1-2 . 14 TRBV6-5 TGTGCCAGCAGTTACGGGGGGGCCCAGGGACAGGACACCTTC CASSYGGAQGQDTF
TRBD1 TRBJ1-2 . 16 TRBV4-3 TGCGCCAGCAGCCGAGTGGTAGGACAGGGGAAGTATGGCTACACCTTC CASSRVVGQGKYGYTF
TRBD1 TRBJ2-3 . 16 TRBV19 TGTGCCAGTAGTATAGGAGGGCAGGGGGCAAGAGATACGCAGTATTTT CASSIGGQGARDTQYF
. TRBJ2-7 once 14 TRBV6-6 TGTGCCAGCAGTTACTCCGGGAACAACTACGAGCAGTACTTC CASSYSGNNYEQYF
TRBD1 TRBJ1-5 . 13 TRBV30 TGTGCCTGGAGTGTACAGGGGGGTCAGCCCCAGCATTTT CAWSVQGGQPQHF
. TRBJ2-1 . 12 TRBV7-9 TGTGCCAGCAGGTCCCCTGTCGGGGAGCAGTTCTTC CASRSPVGEQFF
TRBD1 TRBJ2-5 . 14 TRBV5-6 TGTGCCAGCGACAAGGGGGCGAGGGGAGAGACCCAGTACTTC CASDKGARGETQYF
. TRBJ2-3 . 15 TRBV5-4 TGTGCCAGCAGCTTGTGGGGCTGGAGCACAGATACGCAGTATTTT CASSLWGWSTDTQYF
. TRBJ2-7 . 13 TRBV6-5 TGTGCCAGCAGTTACGGTGGCAGGTCCGAGCAGTACTTC CASSYGGRSEQYF
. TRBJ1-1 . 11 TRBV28 TGTGCCAGCAGGACAGTCACTGAAGCTTTCTTT CASRTVTEAFF
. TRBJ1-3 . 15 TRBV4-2 TGTGCCAGCAGCCAAGATTCGACAGCTGGAAACACCATATATTTT CASSQDSTAGNTIYF